Listed below are T cell receptor beta chains from one sample, sequenced in a study of T cell responses to AZD1222 COVID-19 vaccine. Clones were sequenced by immunoSEQ multiplex PCR, and TCRdb holds only the in-frame ones, with some missing. The sample holds tens of thousands of clones; 70% to 85% are singletons and the top ten take over 25%. The sample consisted of peripheral blood, taken on day 0 of AZD1222 vaccination. The receptors here all came from an adult in good health. The CDR3 runs from the conserved cysteine through the conserved F or W. A D gene is named only where the DNA matches it firmly. Only part of the rows carry a size: once, few, many, or a class if the clone is expanded.

v_call	j_call	d_call	clone_size	cdr3_aa	cdr3_nt
TRBV18	TRBJ1-1	NA	NA	CASSPRTATNTEAFF	TGTGCCAGCTCACCACGGACAGCGACGAACACTGAAGCTTTCTTT
TRBV25-1	TRBJ2-7	NA	NA	CASSTSLAVNF	TGTGCCAGCAGCACATCCTTGGCAGTCAACTTC
TRBV6-5	TRBJ1-1	NA	few	CASVTPMNTEAFF	TGTGCCAGCGTCACTCCCATGAACACTGAAGCTTTCTTT
TRBV2	TRBJ1-5	TRBD1	NA	CASRQGAPGQPQHF	TGTGCCAGCCGGCAGGGGGCCCCGGGACAGCCCCAGCATTTT
TRBV19	TRBJ2-1	NA	NA	CASSGQREFYNEQFF	TGTGCCAGTAGTGGTCAACGAGAGTTTTACAATGAGCAGTTCTTC
TRBV3-1/TRBV3-2	TRBJ1-5	NA	NA	CASSQSDPWDSNQPQHF	TGTGCCAGCAGCCAAAGCGACCCGTGGGATTCTAATCAGCCCCAGCATTTT
TRBV7-8	TRBJ1-5	NA	NA	CASSSGDVINQPQHF	TGTGCCAGCAGCTCCGGGGACGTAATCAATCAGCCCCAGCATTTT
TRBV11-1	TRBJ2-1	TRBD1	NA	CASSPRDRGSEQFF	TGTGCCAGCAGCCCCCGGGACAGGGGAAGTGAGCAGTTCTTC
TRBV19	TRBJ1-5	TRBD1	NA	CASSIEGQGGAGPQHF	TGTGCCAGTAGTATAGAGGGACAGGGAGGCGCCGGGCCCCAGCATTTT
TRBV14	TRBJ1-1	TRBD1	NA	CASSQWDSSRSEAFF	TGTGCCAGCAGCCAATGGGACAGCTCCCGGAGTGAAGCTTTCTTT
TRBV5-4	TRBJ1-2	NA	NA	CASSLGTGPRYGYTF	TGTGCCAGCAGCTTGGGAACGGGGCCCCGATATGGCTACACCTTC
TRBV4-2	TRBJ2-7	NA	NA	CASSQGGGTYYEQYF	TGTGCCAGCAGCCAAGGGGGCGGGACATACTACGAGCAGTACTTC
TRBV19	TRBJ2-1	NA	NA	CASSSYNEQFF	TGTGCCAGTAGCTCCTACAATGAGCAGTTCTTC
TRBV24-1	TRBJ2-1	NA	NA	CATSGRWGYEFF	TGTGCCACCAGTGGACGATGGGGATATGAGTTCTTC
TRBV2	TRBJ1-5	TRBD1	NA	CASRKDRGNQPQHF	TGTGCCAGCAGGAAGGACAGGGGCAATCAGCCCCAGCATTTT
TRBV10-2	TRBJ2-1	NA	NA	CASSLSLPSQGSDYNEQFF	TGCGCCAGCAGCCTGAGTTTACCCTCACAGGGTTCGGATTACAATGAGCAGTTCTTC